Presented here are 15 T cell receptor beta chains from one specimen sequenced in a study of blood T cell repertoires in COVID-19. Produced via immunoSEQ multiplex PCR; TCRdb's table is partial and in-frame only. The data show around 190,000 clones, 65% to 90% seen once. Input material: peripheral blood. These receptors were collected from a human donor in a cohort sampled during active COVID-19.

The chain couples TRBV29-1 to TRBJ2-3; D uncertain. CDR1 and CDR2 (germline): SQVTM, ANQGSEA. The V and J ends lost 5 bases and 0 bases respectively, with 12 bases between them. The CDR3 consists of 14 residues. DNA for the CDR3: TGCAGCGTTTTTCCGGAGACTAGCACAGATACGCAGTATTTT. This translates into CSVFPETSTDTQYF.

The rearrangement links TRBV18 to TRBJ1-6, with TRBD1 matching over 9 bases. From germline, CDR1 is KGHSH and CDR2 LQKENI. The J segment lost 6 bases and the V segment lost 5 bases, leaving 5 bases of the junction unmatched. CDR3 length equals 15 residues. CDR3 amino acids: CASSEHRGRNSPLHF. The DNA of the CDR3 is TGTGCCAGCTCAGAACACAGGGGGCGTAATTCACCCCTCCACTTT.

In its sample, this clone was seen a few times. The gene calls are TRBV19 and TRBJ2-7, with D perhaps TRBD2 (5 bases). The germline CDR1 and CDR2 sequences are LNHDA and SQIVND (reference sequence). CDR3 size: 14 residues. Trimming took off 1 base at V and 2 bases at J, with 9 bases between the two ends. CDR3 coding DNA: TGTGCCAGTAGTATAGCCAGCGGCACCTACGAGCAGTACTTC. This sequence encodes CASSIASGTYEQYF.

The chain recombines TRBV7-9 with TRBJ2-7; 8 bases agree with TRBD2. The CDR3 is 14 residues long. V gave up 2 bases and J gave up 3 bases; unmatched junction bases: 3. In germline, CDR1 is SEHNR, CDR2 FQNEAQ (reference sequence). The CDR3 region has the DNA TGTGCCAGCAGCTTATCCAGCGGGAGCTACGAGCAGTACTTC. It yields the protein CASSLSSGSYEQYF.

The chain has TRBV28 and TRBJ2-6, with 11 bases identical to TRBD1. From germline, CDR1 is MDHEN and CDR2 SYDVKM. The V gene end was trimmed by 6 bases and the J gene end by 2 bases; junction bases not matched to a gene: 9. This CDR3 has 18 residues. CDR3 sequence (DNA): TGTGCCAGCAGCCATGGGGACAGGGGGTCGGCTGGGGCCAACGTCCTGACTTTC. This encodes CASSHGDRGSAGANVLTF.

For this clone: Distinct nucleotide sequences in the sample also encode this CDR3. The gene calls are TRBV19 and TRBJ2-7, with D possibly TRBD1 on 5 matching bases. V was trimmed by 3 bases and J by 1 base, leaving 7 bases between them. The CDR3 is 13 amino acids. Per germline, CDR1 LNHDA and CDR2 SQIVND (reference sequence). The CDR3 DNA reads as TGTGCCAGTAGTATTACAGGTTCCTACGAGCAGTACTTC. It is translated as CASSITGSYEQYF.

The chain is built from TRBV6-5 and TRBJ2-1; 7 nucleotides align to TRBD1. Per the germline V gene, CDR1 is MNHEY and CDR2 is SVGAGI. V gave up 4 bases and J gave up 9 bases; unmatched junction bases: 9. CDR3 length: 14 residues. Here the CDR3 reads CASSSDRVGGEQFF. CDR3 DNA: TGTGCCAGCAGTTCAGACAGGGTAGGGGGTGAGCAGTTCTTC.

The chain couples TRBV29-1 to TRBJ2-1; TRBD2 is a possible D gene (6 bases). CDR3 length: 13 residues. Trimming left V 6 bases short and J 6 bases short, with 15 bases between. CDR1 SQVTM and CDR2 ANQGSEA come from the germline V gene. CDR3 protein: CSVTPRLVNEQFF. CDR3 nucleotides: TGCAGCGTGACCCCTCGACTAGTCAATGAGCAGTTCTTC.

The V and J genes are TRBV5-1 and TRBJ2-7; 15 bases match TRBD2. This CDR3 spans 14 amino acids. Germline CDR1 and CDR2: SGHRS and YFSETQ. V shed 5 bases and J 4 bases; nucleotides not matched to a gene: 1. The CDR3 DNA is TGCGCCAGCAGGGGACTAGCGGGAGGTTACGAGCAGTACTTC. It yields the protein CASRGLAGGYEQYF.

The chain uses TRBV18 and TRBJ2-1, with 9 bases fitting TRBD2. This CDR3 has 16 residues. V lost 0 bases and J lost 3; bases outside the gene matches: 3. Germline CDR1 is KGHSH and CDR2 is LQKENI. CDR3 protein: CASSPPGLADYNEQFF. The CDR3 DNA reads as TGTGCCAGCTCACCACCGGGACTAGCAGACTACAATGAGCAGTTCTTC.

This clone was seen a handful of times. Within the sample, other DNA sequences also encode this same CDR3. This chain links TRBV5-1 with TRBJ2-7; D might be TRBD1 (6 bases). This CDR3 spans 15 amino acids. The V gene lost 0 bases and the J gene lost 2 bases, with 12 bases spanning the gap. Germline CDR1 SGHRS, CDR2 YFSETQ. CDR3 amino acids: CASSLEASGAYEQYF. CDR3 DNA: TGCGCCAGCAGCTTGGAAGCGTCAGGGGCCTACGAGCAGTACTTC. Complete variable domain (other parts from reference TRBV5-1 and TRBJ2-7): KAGVTQTPRYLIKTRGQQVTLSCSPISGHRSVSWYQQTPGQGLQFLFEYFSETQRNKGNFPGRFSGRQFSNSRSEMNVSTLELGDSALYLCASSLEASGAYEQYFGPGTRLTVT.

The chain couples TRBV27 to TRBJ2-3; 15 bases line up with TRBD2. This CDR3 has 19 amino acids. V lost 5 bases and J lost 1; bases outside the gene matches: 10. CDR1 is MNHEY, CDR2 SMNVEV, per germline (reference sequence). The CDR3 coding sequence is TGTGCCAGCAGTCTCCGGACTAGCGGGAGGGCGGGTGGCACAGATACGCAGTATTTT. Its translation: CASSLRTSGRAGGTDTQYF.

The CDR3 coding sequence is TGTGCCTGGAAGGTCGGGACACGAGAAGCTTTCTTT. Its protein is CAWKVGTREAFF. This chain links TRBV30 with TRBJ1-1, with a possible D match to TRBD1 (6 bases). Trimming cost V 4 bases and J 8 bases, with 14 bases left between them. Germline-derived CDR1 and CDR2 are GTSNPN and SVGIG (reference sequence). The CDR3 length is 12 residues.

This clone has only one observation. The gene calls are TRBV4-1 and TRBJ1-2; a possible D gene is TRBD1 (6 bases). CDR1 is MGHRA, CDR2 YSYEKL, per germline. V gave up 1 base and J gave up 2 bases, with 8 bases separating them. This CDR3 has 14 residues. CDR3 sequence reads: CASSQVQGNYGYTF. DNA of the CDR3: TGCGCCAGCAGCCAAGTCCAGGGGAACTATGGCTACACCTTC.

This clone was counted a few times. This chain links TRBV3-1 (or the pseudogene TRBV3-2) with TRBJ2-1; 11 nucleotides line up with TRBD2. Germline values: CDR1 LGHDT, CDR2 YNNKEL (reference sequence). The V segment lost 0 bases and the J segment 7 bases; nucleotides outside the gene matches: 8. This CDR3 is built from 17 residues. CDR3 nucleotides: TGTGCCAGCAGCCAAGAGAGACTAGCGGGGACCGCTAATGAGCAGTTCTTC. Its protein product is CASSQERLAGTANEQFF.